Below, 7 T cell receptor beta chains from the same sample are listed, as sequenced in a study of post-analysis software for immune sequencing data. Unique molecular identifiers were carried by the TCR beta cDNA libraries. One entry per CDR3 protein results from TCRdb running MiXCR on the PCR reads. Seen here are 450,000 to 700,000 distinct CDR3 sequences, about 40% observed once, and the top ten hold 1.5% to 2%. General study results and limits: When patients were compared with controls, about 5 TRBV segments were more frequent, TRBV5-6, TRBV5-1 and TRBV20-1 among them.

Which antigens these TCRs recognize remains unknown. Sequencing was carried out using blood. Receptors originate from a girl aged 10-17 years with multiple sclerosis.

V gene TRBV11-2 combines with J gene TRBJ2-3; 8 nucleotides match TRBD2. CDR1 and CDR2 (germline): SGHAT, FQNNGV. This CDR3 has 16 residues. With V trimmed by 0 bases and J by 1 base, 3 bases remained unmatched. CDR3 amino acids: CASSLERGAGTDTQYF. The CDR3 DNA is TGTGCCAGCAGCTTAGAGCGGGGGGCCGGCACAGATACGCAGTATTTT. Looking up the rest from reference TRBV11-2 and TRBJ2-3 gives the full variable domain: EAGVAQSPRYKIIEKRQSVAFWCNPISGHATLYWYQQILGQGPKLLIQFQNNGVVDDSQLPKDRFSAERLKGVDSTLKIQPAKLEDSAVYLCASSLERGAGTDTQYFGPGTRLTVL.

The chain has TRBV29-1 and TRBJ1-2; TRBD1 agrees at 7 bases. CDR1 and CDR2 from the germline V gene are SQVTM and ANQGSEA. The J segment lost 4 bases and the V segment lost 2 bases, leaving 4 bases of the junction unmatched. The CDR3 spans 13 residues. Written as DNA, the CDR3 is TGCAGCGTTGAACGTAGGGACAGCTATGGCTACACCTTC. Translating gives CSVERRDSYGYTF. The entire variable domain, with the rest obtained from reference TRBV29-1 and TRBJ1-2, is as follows: SAVISQKPSRDICQRGTSLTIQCQVDSQVTMMFWYRQQPGQSLTLIATANQGSEATYESGFVIDKFPISRPNLTFSTLTVSNMSPEDSSIYLCSVERRDSYGYTFGSGTRLTVV.

V usage is TRBV12-3 or TRBV12-4 and J usage is TRBJ1-2, with D possibly TRBD1 on 5 matching bases. Trimming took off 5 bases at V and 3 bases at J, with 13 bases between the two ends. This CDR3 contains 14 residues. CDR3 loop: CASSHGTVDYGYTF. The CDR3 nucleotides read TGTGCCAGCAGTCACGGGACGGTTGACTATGGCTACACCTTC.

This clonotype was seen only a few times. The chain has TRBV5-1 and TRBJ2-7; 7 bases align to TRBD1. CDR1 and CDR2 (germline): SGHRS, YFSETQ. V was clipped by 4 bases and J by 6 bases; unmatched bases: 16. The CDR3 is 16 residues long. Here the CDR3 reads CASSPAGQDPRGEQYF. Here the CDR3 DNA reads TGCGCCAGCAGCCCAGCCGGACAGGATCCGCGAGGCGAGCAGTACTTC.

Turning to this clonotype: A read error is possible here, since a much larger clone lies one base away. This chain links TRBV4-1 with TRBJ2-3, with D possibly being TRBD2 (5 bases). This CDR3 comprises 17 residues. Per germline, CDR1 MGHRA and CDR2 YSYEKL. Here the CDR3 DNA reads TGCGCCAGCAACCAAGATGGACGGGGATCTAGCACAGATACGCAGTATTTT. Translating gives CASNQDGRGSSTDTQYF.

CDR3 coding DNA: TGCGCCAGCAGCGCTAGACAGGGAACGTCCTACGAGCAGTACTTC. It encodes CASSARQGTSYEQYF. The rearrangement links TRBV10-1 to TRBJ2-7, with 7 bases identical to TRBD1. J gave up 1 base and V 6 bases, and 9 bases lay outside the gene matches. This CDR3 contains 15 residues. CDR1 WNHNN and CDR2 SYGVQD come from the germline V gene (reference sequence).

The sample holds a few counts of this clonotype. The chain uses TRBV24-1 and TRBJ2-7; D may be TRBD2 (6 bases). The germline V gene has CDR1 KGHDR and CDR2 SFDVKD. This CDR3 spans 15 amino acids. Trimming took 5 bases from V and 2 from J, leaving 15 bases between them. The CDR3 loop reads CATSGGISVAYEQYF. The CDR3 bases are TGTGCCACCAGTGGCGGGATTTCCGTTGCCTACGAGCAGTACTTC.